This entry describes one TCR beta chain. Its target is unknown. This sample was included in a study of OX40 agonist ivuxolimab in advanced cancers. Study results and limitations: Expanded clones were, on average, more numerous in CD8+ T cells than in CD4+. Among the least clonally expanded were partial responders at 0.1-3.0 mg/kg. Also present in some nonresponders was a low level of normalized T-cell clonal expansion.

J was trimmed by 4 bases and V by 7 bases; bases with no gene match: 6. Germline V gene lookup returns CDR1 SQVTM and CDR2 ANQGSEA. There are 12 residues in the CDR3. Autoimmune disease history or systemic immunosuppression was exclusionary. TCRdb keeps only in-frame clones here, not all; method: immunoSEQ multiplex PCR. The table records some 82,000 clones, 94% of them present only once. The sequencing here drew on CD4+ or CD8+ T cells sorted from blood, taken in a trial of the OX40 agonist ivuxolimab. This chain connects TRBV29-1 to TRBJ1-1; 7 nucleotides match TRBD1. This receptor was identified in an adult with an advanced solid tumor such as melanoma, head and neck, liver or kidney cancer. CDR3 in DNA: TGCAGCGGGAACCCAGGGGGCACTGAAGCTTTCTTT. Translated, it gives CSGNPGGTEAFF.